This TCR beta chain was sequenced during a study of cytomegalovirus exposure and HLA in healthy donors. Study-level points and caveats: The study found most TCR sequences rare, yet found some public TCRs in many donors.

This CDR3 has 14 residues. Germline assignment: CDR1 MNHEY and CDR2 SMNVEV (reference sequence). V lost 3 bases and J lost 8; bases outside the gene matches: 4. This clone was seen more than once but under ten times. What it binds is unknown. Different DNA sequences within this sample yield the same CDR3. The PCR was carried out with 60 Vbeta primers and 13 Jbeta primers. Using immunoSEQ multiplex PCR, the repertoire was profiled, and TCRdb retains in-frame clones only, with some absent. The repertoire has fewer than 110,000 clones, 82% of them found once; the top ten carry 2% to 3%. The chain uses TRBV27 and TRBJ1-6; 7 bases line up with TRBD1. The sequence derives from a man aged 25 to 40 in good health and CMV-seropositive. The sequencing sample was made of PBMCs. The CDR3 sequence: CASSFDREYSPLHF. The CDR3 DNA sequence: TGTGCCAGCAGTTTCGACAGGGAATATTCACCCCTCCACTTT.